The source of this TCR beta chain is a study of cytomegalovirus exposure and HLA in healthy donors. Study-wide points: Later analysis found that TCR beta chains associated with HLA were more clonally expanded than other, equally common chains.

Both 60 Vbeta primers and 13 Jbeta primers went into the PCR. This table comes from immunoSEQ multiplex PCR, and its TCRdb copy is limited to in-frame clones, with some not included. The sample shows tens of thousands of clones, roughly 82% of them seen only once. Germline CDR1 and CDR2: SGHNT and YENEEA. V dropped 6 bases and J dropped 0; count of bases not matched to a gene: 4. The CDR3 has 14 residues. Points on this clone: Its antigen is still unknown.

The sequenced sample consisted of PBMCs. V and J are TRBV11-3 and TRBJ2-7, with TRBD1 matching over 8 bases. The origin of this receptor is a male donor in good health and CMV-seropositive. The CDR3 DNA follows: TGTGCCAGCAGTACAGGGGGAGCCTCCTACGAGCAGTACTTC. It specifies CASSTGGASYEQYF.